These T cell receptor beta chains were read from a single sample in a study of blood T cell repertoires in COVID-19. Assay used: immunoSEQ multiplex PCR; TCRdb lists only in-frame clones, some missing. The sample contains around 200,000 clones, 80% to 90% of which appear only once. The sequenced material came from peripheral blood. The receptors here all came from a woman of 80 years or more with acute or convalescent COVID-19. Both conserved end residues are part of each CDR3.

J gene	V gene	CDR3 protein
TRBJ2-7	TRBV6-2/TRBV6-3	CASSYGFVGSGYEQYF
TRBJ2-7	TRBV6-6	CASSYADREYEQYF
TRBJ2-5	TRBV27	CASSPIGQVRETQYF
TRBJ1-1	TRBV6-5	CASSRTTGGRTEAFF
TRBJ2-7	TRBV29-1	CSAQGDEQYF
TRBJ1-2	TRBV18	CASSHTTGSGYGYTF
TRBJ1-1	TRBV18	CASSPPGVWTEAFF
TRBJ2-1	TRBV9	CASSVWEGRYNEQFF
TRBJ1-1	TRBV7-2	CASSNLKDRGVNTEAFF
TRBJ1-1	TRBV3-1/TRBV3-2	CASSPQGGTEAFF
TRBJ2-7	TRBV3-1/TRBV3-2	CASSAREGEQYF
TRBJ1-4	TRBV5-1	CASSLGDRTNEKLFF
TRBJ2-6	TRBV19	CASSIIETGANVLTF
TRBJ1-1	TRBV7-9	CASSSQALNTEAFF
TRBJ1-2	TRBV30	CAWDSGGTGNYGYTF
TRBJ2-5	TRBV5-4	CASSLAVTGGETQYF
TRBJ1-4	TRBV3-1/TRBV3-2	CASSRSGVAGGNEKLFF
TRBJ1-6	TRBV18	CASSPNFVDRGRVSPLHF
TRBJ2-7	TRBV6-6	CASSQNRDRSQYF
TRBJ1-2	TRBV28	CASSLLVRGGYGYTF
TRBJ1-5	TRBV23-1	CASSPHISNQPQHF
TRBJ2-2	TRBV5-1	CASSPTGVETGELFF
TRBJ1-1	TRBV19	CASRGAWNTEAFF
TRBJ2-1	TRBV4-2	CASSQVRAGGIRNEQFF
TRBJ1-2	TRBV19	CASSIAGDYGYTF
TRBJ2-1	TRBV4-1	CASSQMSGAGAGEQFF
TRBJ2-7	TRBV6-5	CASSYQGRYEQYF
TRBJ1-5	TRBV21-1	CASSKADRGPQYISNQPQHF
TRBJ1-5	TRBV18	CASSPGTGGTQPQHF
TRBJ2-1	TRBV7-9	CASSLVREQFF
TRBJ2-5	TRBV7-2	CASSPPGTELETQYF
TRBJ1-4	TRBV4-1	CASSQEGATNEKLFF
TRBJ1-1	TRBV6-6	CASRGITGGGTEAFF
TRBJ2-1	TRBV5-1	CASSLDGNPYNEQFF
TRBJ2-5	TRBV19	CASSIGGQETQYF
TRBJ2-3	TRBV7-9	CASSLMSGFTQYF
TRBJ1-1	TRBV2	CASSERDRNTEAFF
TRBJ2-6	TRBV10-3	CATGVGSSGANVLTF
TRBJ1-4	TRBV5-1	CASSFRTAEKLFF
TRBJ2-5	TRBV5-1	CASSRADSHTETQYF
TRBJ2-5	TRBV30	CALQGQSKETQYF
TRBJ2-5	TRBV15	CATSRDGGRQETQYF
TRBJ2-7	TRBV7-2	CASTRGREYEQYF
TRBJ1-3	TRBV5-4	CASSRDRERPGNTIYF
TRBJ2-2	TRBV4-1	CASSQGVAGGNTGELFF
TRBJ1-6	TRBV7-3	CASSTRQGYVSPLHF
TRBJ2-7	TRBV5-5	CASSGTSGATYEQYF
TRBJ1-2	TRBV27	CASSWGGTNYGYTF
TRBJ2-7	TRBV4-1	CASSQVAPPPSSSEQYF